This entry lists 30 T cell receptor beta chains sequenced from one sample in a study of technical replicates of blood from a few donors. Using immunoSEQ multiplex PCR, the repertoire was profiled, and TCRdb retains in-frame clones only, with some absent. The sample holds roughly 72,000 clones; approximately 96% are singletons and the top ten take roughly 0.37%. Sequencing was done on a sample of T cells isolated from PBMCs. These receptors were obtained from a human donor in good health.

The V gene is TRBV11-3, the J gene TRBJ2-7; 8 bases match TRBD1. With 8 bases clipped from V and 2 bases from J, the junction kept 8 bases outside the gene matches. The CDR3 extends over 14 amino acids. CDR1 SGHNT and CDR2 YENEEA come from the germline V gene. DNA for the CDR3: TGTGCCAGCGCCCGCCGGGACAGGCCCTACGAGCAGTACTTC. It translates to CASARRDRPYEQYF. Full variable domain (missing parts from reference TRBV11-3 and TRBJ2-7): EAGVVQSPRYKIIEKKQPVAFWCNPISGHNTLYWYLQNLGQGPELLIRYENEEAVDDSQLPKDRFSAERLKGVDSTLKIQPAELGDSAVYLCASARRDRPYEQYFGPGTRLTVT.

This rearrangement joins TRBV7-9 to TRBJ1-2; tentatively, D is TRBD1 (6 bases). This CDR3 is 14 amino acids long. Between the trimmed V and J ends, which lost 2 bases and 6 bases, there was a span of 13 bases. Germline assignment: CDR1 SEHNR and CDR2 FQNEAQ (reference sequence). The CDR3 loop is CASSLIQGQHGYTF. CDR3 sequence (DNA): TGTGCCAGCAGCTTAATCCAGGGGCAACATGGCTACACCTTC.

This chain connects TRBV7-2 to TRBJ1-2; D call uncertain. V lost 3 bases, J lost 5 bases, and 13 bases lay in between. Germline CDR1 is SGHTA and CDR2 is FQGNSA. CDR3 length: 14 amino acids. CDR3 sequence (DNA): TGTGCCAGCAGCTTTTATACGGGTCCATATGGCTACACCTTC. Protein product: CASSFYTGPYGYTF. The whole variable domain, filled in from reference TRBV7-2 and TRBJ1-2, reads GAGVSQSPSNKVTEKGKDVELRCDPISGHTALYWYRQSLGQGLEFLIYFQGNSAPDKSGLPSDRFSAERTGGSVSTLTIQRTQQEDSAVYLCASSFYTGPYGYTFGSGTRLTVV.

This clone was detected once. The J gene is TRBJ2-7, the V gene TRBV6-5, with 7 nucleotides matching TRBD2. The length of the CDR3 is 15 residues. CDR1 MNHEY and CDR2 SVGAGI come from the germline V gene. With V trimmed by 0 bases and J by 2 bases, 4 bases remained unmatched. The DNA for the CDR3 is TGTGCCAGCAGTTACTCGGCTAGCGGTGCCTACGAGCAGTACTTC. This gives the protein CASSYSASGAYEQYF.

The chain employs TRBV4-1 and TRBJ1-1; D is unclear. Germline CDR1 is MGHRA and CDR2 is YSYEKL. Between the trimmed V and J ends, which lost 4 bases and 6 bases, there was a span of 6 bases. This CDR3 is built from 11 residues. The CDR3 loop reads CASSPGAEAFF. The CDR3 DNA is TGCGCCAGCAGCCCCGGGGCTGAAGCTTTCTTT.

The genes are TRBV6-5 and TRBJ2-7, with TRBD2 as a possible D gene (6 bases). Germline V gives CDR1 MNHEY, CDR2 SVGAGI. V lost 5 bases and J 3 bases, leaving 14 bases between the germline ends. The CDR3 is 14 amino acids. CDR3 region: CASSLSGRRYEQYF. In DNA, the CDR3 is TGTGCCAGCAGTCTCAGCGGGCGGCGCTACGAGCAGTACTTC.

The CDR3 is CASSQELRTEAFF. The CDR3 DNA reads TGCGCCAGCAGCCAAGAACTGAGGACTGAAGCTTTCTTT. The chain is built from TRBV4-3 and TRBJ1-1; D is unclear. V dropped 0 bases and J dropped 5 bases, with 7 bases sitting between them. In germline, CDR1 is LGHNA, CDR2 YSLEER. The CDR3 consists of 13 residues.

The V call is TRBV29-1, the J call TRBJ2-1, with TRBD2 matching 7 bases. Germline CDR1 is SQVTM and CDR2 is ANQGSEA. This CDR3 is 13 amino acids long. Trimming cost V 3 bases and J 7 bases; bases outside gene matches: 6. The CDR3 loop reads CSVEPREKNEQFF. The CDR3 DNA follows: TGCAGCGTTGAGCCGCGGGAGAAGAATGAGCAGTTCTTC.

The J gene is TRBJ2-7, the V gene TRBV7-3, with a possible D match to TRBD1 (6 bases). This CDR3 is 13 amino acids long. The germline V gene encodes CDR1 SGHTA and CDR2 FQGTGA. The germline V and J ends were trimmed by 2 bases and 6 bases, with 11 bases remaining between them. The CDR3 here is CASSLQGPGEQYF. In nucleotides, the CDR3 is TGTGCCAGCAGCTTACAGGGGCCCGGCGAGCAGTACTTC.

This sequence joins TRBV25-1 and TRBJ2-1; 9 positions match TRBD1. Germline CDR1 MGHDK, CDR2 SYGVNS. This CDR3 contains 15 residues. The junction had 4 bases not matched to a gene; V was cut back by 3 bases and J by 4 bases. The CDR3 reads CASSDTDRGYNEQFF. CDR3 in DNA: TGTGCCAGCAGTGATACGGACAGGGGATACAATGAGCAGTTCTTC.

V and J are TRBV6-1 and TRBJ1-2, with D possibly TRBD1 on 6 matching bases. Between the trimmed V and J ends, which lost 4 bases and 2 bases, there was a span of 8 bases. The germline gives CDR1 MNHNS, CDR2 SASEGT. The CDR3 totals 13 residues. The CDR3 nucleotides are TGTGCCAGCAGTGGGGGGGGCAACTATGGCTACACCTTC. Translated, it gives CASSGGGNYGYTF.

The rearrangement uses TRBV28 and TRBJ2-3; 7 nucleotides agree with TRBD2. Germline trimming cut 5 bases from V and 2 bases from J; bases unmatched to any gene: 4. The germline V gene has CDR1 MDHEN and CDR2 SYDVKM. The CDR3 contains 14 residues. CDR3 DNA: TGTGCCAGCAGTACAAGCGGGGTCACAGATACGCAGTATTTT. Its translation is CASSTSGVTDTQYF.

The chain has TRBV6-5 and TRBJ2-2; no reliable D call. Trimming pared 1 base from V and 1 base from J, leaving 7 bases between. The CDR3 extends over 15 amino acids. In germline, CDR1 is MNHEY, CDR2 SVGAGI. The CDR3 DNA sequence: TGTGCCAGCAGTTACTTCCGACAGAACACCGGGGAGCTGTTTTTT. It yields the protein CASSYFRQNTGELFF.

The chain employs TRBV29-1 and TRBJ1-2; 8 bases align to TRBD1. Germline CDR1 is SQVTM and CDR2 is ANQGSEA. Trimming cost V 6 bases and J 6 bases; bases outside gene matches: 9. The CDR3 sequence is 13 residues long. The CDR3 here is CSVTPGGGDGYTF. CDR3 coding DNA: TGCAGCGTCACCCCAGGGGGCGGAGATGGCTACACCTTC. Full variable domain (outside the CDR3, taken from reference TRBV29-1 and TRBJ1-2): SAVISQKPSRDICQRGTSLTIQCQVDSQVTMMFWYRQQPGQSLTLIATANQGSEATYESGFVIDKFPISRPNLTFSTLTVSNMSPEDSSIYLCSVTPGGGDGYTFGSGTRLTVV.

This clone was detected once. J is TRBJ1-5 and V is TRBV27; D not certain. The CDR3 consists of 14 residues. Trimming removed 3 bases from V and 2 bases from J, with 8 bases in between. Germline CDR1 reads MNHEY; CDR2 reads SMNVEV (reference sequence). The chain's CDR3 is CASSFFAGNQPQHF. CDR3 sequence (DNA): TGTGCCAGCAGTTTTTTTGCAGGCAATCAGCCCCAGCATTTT.

The chain links TRBV10-1 to TRBJ2-3, with 10 bases matching TRBD2. V trimming: 0 bases; J trimming: 3 bases; junction bases outside the gene matches: 3. This CDR3 has 16 residues. CDR1 is WNHNN, CDR2 SYGVQD, per germline (reference sequence). The CDR3 coding sequence is TGCGCCAGCAGTGAGTCTTTAGCGGGAGGAACAGATACGCAGTATTTT. Its translation: CASSESLAGGTDTQYF.

The chain carries TRBV5-1 and TRBJ2-3; 8 positions match TRBD1. Germline V lookup: CDR1 SGHRS, CDR2 YFSETQ. CDR3 size: 15 residues. The junction had 1 base not matched to a gene; V was cut back by 0 bases and J by 1 base. The CDR3 nucleotides are TGCGCCAGCAGCTTGGAGGGACAGGGCACAGATACGCAGTATTTT. Residues: CASSLEGQGTDTQYF.

This clone was found once. This chain joins TRBV7-9 and TRBJ1-5; perhaps TRBD1 as D (5 bases). Germline loops: CDR1 SEHNR, CDR2 FQNEAQ (reference sequence). Trimming took 6 bases from V and 6 from J, leaving 15 bases between them. This CDR3 is built from 14 residues. CDR3 nucleotide sequence: TGTGCCAGCAGTCGGGGGAGGGAGAGTCAGCCCCAGCATTTT. Amino acid sequence: CASSRGRESQPQHF.

This chain joins TRBV6-5 and TRBJ1-2; 9 bases match TRBD1. The J segment lost 3 bases and the V segment lost 6 bases, leaving 8 bases of the junction unmatched. CDR1 and CDR2 from the germline V gene are MNHEY and SVGAGI. This CDR3 is built from 15 residues. For the CDR3, the DNA is TGTGCCAGCAGCTTCCAACAGGGGGCTCACTATGGCTACACCTTC. It encodes CASSFQQGAHYGYTF.

The chain links TRBV2 to TRBJ1-5, with D perhaps TRBD1 (6 bases). Germline V lookup: CDR1 SNHLY, CDR2 FYNNEI. The CDR3 covers 14 residues. Trimming pared 2 bases from V and 7 bases from J, leaving 12 bases between. CDR3 in amino acids: CASSEIRGWQPQHF. The CDR3 DNA sequence: TGTGCCAGCAGTGAAATCAGGGGCTGGCAGCCCCAGCATTTT.

This clone was recorded once. The chain is built from TRBV6-5 and TRBJ2-7; D is unresolved. V was cut by 0 bases and J by 8 bases, with 5 bases left in between. The CDR3 spans 11 residues. Germline V gives CDR1 MNHEY, CDR2 SVGAGI. CDR3 residues: CASSYSLQQYF. In nucleotides, the CDR3 is TGTGCCAGCAGTTACTCCCTCCAGCAGTACTTC.

The genes are TRBV7-8 and TRBJ2-7; D might be TRBD2 (5 bases). The V and J ends lost 0 bases and 4 bases respectively, with 13 bases between them. CDR1 SGHVS and CDR2 FQNEAQ come from the germline V gene. CDR3 size: 15 residues. The CDR3 is CASSLAASSFYEQYF. The CDR3 DNA sequence: TGTGCCAGCAGCTTAGCGGCTAGCTCCTTTTACGAGCAGTACTTC.

The rearrangement uses TRBV19 and TRBJ2-5, with 7 nucleotides matching TRBD2. Germline CDR1 and CDR2: LNHDA and SQIVND (reference sequence). The CDR3 runs 15 residues. Losses at the gene ends were 4 bases for V and 0 bases for J; bases not matched to a gene: 5. CDR3: CASSTLTSDQETQYF. In nucleotides, the CDR3 is TGTGCCAGTAGTACCCTTACTAGCGACCAAGAGACCCAGTACTTC.

V is TRBV28 and J is TRBJ2-1, with 8 bases matching TRBD2. This CDR3 region has 15 residues. V was clipped by 3 bases and J by 8 bases; unmatched bases: 9. CDR1 and CDR2 from the germline V gene are MDHEN and SYDVKM. The CDR3 here is CASSLISGSIDEQFF. The CDR3, as DNA: TGTGCCAGCAGTTTGATAAGCGGGAGTATAGATGAGCAGTTCTTC.

The table lists this clone with a count of one. The chain employs TRBV4-2 and TRBJ2-1; D may be TRBD1 (6 bases). In germline, CDR1 is LGHNA, CDR2 YNFKEQ. The CDR3 has 17 residues. Trimming left V 3 bases short and J 8 bases short, with 23 bases between. The CDR3 here is CASSHTADSWPTHEQFF. The CDR3 DNA reads TGTGCCAGCAGCCACACTGCGGACAGTTGGCCGACTCATGAGCAGTTCTTC.

J is TRBJ2-1 and V is TRBV6-5, with D tentatively TRBD2 (5 bases). This CDR3 has 13 amino acids. The germline V and J ends were trimmed by 0 bases and 5 bases, with 5 bases remaining between them. Germline lookup yields CDR1 MNHEY and CDR2 SVGAGI. Here the CDR3 DNA reads TGTGCCAGCAGTTACTCTAGCGACAATGAGCAGTTCTTC. The encoded protein is CASSYSSDNEQFF.

The chain carries TRBV6-4 and TRBJ1-2, with TRBD1 identical over 7 bases. This CDR3 comprises 18 residues. Trimming at V came to 0 bases and at J to 5 bases, leaving 15 bases not matched to a gene. Germline CDR1 is MRHNA and CDR2 is SNTAGT. The CDR3 bases are TGTGCCAGCAGTGACTCACCCGGGACAGCTTCTTTATGGTATGGCTACACCTTC. Amino acids: CASSDSPGTASLWYGYTF.

V and J are TRBV4-2 and TRBJ1-1; D not certain. Germline V gives CDR1 LGHNA, CDR2 YNFKEQ. V lost 0 bases, J lost 0 bases, and 8 bases lay in between. This CDR3 region has 15 residues. CDR3 loop: CASSQEWSVNTEAFF. CDR3 bases: TGTGCCAGCAGCCAAGAATGGTCAGTGAACACTGAAGCTTTCTTT.

This chain uses TRBV10-3 with TRBJ1-1; possibly TRBD1 for D (6 bases). The CDR3 contains 15 residues. Trimming shortened V by 4 bases and J by 2 bases, and 14 bases separated the two germline ends. Germline V CDR1 and CDR2: ENHRY, SYGVKD. The CDR3 loop is CAISGSGAINTEAFF. CDR3 nucleotide sequence: TGTGCCATCAGTGGGTCGGGGGCGATTAACACTGAAGCTTTCTTT.

V is TRBV9 and J is TRBJ2-1; a weak D match, TRBD2 (5 bases). This CDR3 has 13 residues. Trimming cost V 0 bases and J 8 bases, with 9 bases left between them. Germline CDR1 and CDR2: SGDLS and YYNGEE. Written as DNA, the CDR3 is TGTGCCAGCAGCGTAGGACTATTGCATGAGCAGTTCTTC. It encodes CASSVGLLHEQFF.